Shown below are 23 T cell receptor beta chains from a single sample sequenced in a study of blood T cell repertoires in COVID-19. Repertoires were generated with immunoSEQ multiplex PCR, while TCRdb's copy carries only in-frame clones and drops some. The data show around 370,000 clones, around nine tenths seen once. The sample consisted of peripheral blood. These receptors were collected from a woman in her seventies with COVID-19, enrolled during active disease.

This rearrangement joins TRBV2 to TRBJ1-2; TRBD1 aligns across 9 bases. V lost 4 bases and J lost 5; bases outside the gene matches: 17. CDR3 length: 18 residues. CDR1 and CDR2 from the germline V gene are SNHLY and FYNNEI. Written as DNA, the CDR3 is TGTGCCAGCAGTGGGGAAATAAACCGGGACAGGGAGGGGTATGGCTACACCTTC. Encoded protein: CASSGEINRDREGYGYTF.

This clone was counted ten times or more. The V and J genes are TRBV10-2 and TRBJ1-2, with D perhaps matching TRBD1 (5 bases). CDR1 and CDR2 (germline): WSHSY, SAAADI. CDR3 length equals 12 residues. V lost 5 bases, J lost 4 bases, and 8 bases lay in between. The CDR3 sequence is CASSLDSYGYTF. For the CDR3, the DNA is TGCGCCAGCAGTCTCGACAGCTATGGCTACACCTTC.

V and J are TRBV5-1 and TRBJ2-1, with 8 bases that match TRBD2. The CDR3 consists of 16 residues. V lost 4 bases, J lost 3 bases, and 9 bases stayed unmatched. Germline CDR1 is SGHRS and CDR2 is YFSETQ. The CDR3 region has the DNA TGCGCCAGCAGCCGGGGGGGCTTGGAGGGCTACAATGAGCAGTTCTTC. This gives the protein CASSRGGLEGYNEQFF.

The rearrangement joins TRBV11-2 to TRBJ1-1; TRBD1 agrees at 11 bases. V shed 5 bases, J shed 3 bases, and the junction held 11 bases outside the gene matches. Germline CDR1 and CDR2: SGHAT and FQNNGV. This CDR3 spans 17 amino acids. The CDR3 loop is CASSRGQGAFFDTEAFF. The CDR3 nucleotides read TGTGCCAGCAGCCGCGGACAGGGGGCATTCTTTGACACTGAAGCTTTCTTT.

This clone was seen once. The CDR3 sequence is CASSYSRHSEQYF. The CDR3 DNA follows: TGTGCCAGCAGTTACTCGAGACATAGTGAGCAGTACTTC. The genes are TRBV6-6 and TRBJ2-7; D gene ambiguous. This CDR3 has 13 amino acids. V lost 0 bases, J lost 7 bases, and 10 bases lay in between. CDR1 and CDR2 (germline): MNHNY, SVGAGI (reference sequence).

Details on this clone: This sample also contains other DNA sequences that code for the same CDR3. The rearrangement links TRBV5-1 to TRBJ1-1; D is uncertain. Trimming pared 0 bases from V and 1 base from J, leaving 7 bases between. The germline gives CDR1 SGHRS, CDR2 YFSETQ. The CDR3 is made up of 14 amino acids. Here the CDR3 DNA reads TGCGCCAGCAGCTTGGGAGCAGGGAACACTGAAGCTTTCTTT. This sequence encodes CASSLGAGNTEAFF.

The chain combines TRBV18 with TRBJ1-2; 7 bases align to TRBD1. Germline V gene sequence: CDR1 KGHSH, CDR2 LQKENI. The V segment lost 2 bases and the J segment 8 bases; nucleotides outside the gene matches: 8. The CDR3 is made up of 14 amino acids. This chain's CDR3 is CASSPGGTGVGYTF. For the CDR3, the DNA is TGTGCCAGCTCACCAGGTGGAACAGGGGTCGGCTACACCTTC.

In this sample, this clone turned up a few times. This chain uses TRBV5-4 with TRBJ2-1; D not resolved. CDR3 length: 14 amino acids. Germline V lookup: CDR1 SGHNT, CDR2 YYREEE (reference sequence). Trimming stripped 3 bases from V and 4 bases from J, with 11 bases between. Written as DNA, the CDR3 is TGTGCCAGCAGCTCCCCGGGTGGGTACAATGAGCAGTTCTTC. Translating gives CASSSPGGYNEQFF. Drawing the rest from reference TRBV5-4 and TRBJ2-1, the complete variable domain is ETGVTQSPTHLIKTRGQQVTLRCSSQSGHNTVSWYQQALGQGPQFIFQYYREEENGRGNFPPRFSGLQFPNYSSELNVNALELDDSALYLCASSSPGGYNEQFFGPGTRLTVL.

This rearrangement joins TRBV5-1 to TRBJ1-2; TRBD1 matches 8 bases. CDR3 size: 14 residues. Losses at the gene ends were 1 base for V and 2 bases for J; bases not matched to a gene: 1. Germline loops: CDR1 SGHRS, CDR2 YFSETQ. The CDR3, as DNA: TGCGCCAGCAGCTTGTCAGGGGGCAACTATGGCTACACCTTC. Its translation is CASSLSGGNYGYTF. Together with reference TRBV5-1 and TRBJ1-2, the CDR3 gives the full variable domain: KAGVTQTPRYLIKTRGQQVTLSCSPISGHRSVSWYQQTPGQGLQFLFEYFSETQRNKGNFPGRFSGRQFSNSRSEMNVSTLELGDSALYLCASSLSGGNYGYTFGSGTRLTVV.

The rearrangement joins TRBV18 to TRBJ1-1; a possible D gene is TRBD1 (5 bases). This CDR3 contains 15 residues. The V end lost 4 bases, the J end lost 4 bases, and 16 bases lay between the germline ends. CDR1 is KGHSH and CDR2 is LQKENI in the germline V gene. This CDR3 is CASSQAPGRSTEAFF. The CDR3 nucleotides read TGTGCCAGCTCACAGGCTCCAGGGAGGAGCACTGAAGCTTTCTTT. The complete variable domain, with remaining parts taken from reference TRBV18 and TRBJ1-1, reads NAGVMQNPRHLVRRRGQEARLRCSPMKGHSHVYWYRQLPEEGLKFMVYLQKENIIDESGMPKERFSAEFPKEGPSILRIQQVVRGDSAAYFCASSQAPGRSTEAFFGQGTRLTVV.

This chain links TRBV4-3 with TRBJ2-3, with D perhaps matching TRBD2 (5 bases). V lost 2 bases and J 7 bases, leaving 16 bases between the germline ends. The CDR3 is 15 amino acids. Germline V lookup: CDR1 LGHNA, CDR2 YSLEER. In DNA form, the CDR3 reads TGCGCCAGCAGCCAAAGCGGTCCAGAAGGGCATACGCAGTATTTT. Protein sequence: CASSQSGPEGHTQYF.

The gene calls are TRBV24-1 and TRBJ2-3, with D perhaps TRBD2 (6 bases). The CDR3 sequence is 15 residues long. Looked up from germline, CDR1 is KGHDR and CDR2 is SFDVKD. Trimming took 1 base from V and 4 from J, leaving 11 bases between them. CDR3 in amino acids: CATSDFTGRADTQYF. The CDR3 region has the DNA TGTGCCACCAGTGATTTTACCGGGAGAGCAGATACGCAGTATTTT.

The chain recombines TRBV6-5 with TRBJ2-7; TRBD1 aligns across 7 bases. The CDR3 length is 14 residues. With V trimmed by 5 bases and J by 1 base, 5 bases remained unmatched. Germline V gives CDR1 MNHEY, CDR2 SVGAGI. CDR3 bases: TGTGCCAGCAGTCCGTACAGGGGATCCTACGAGCAGTACTTC. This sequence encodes CASSPYRGSYEQYF.

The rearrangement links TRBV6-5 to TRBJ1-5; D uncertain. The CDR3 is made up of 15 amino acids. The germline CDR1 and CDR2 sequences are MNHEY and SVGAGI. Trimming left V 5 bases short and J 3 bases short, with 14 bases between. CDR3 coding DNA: TGTGCCAGCAGTCCCGGGAAATTCCTCAATCAGCCCCAGCATTTT. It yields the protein CASSPGKFLNQPQHF.

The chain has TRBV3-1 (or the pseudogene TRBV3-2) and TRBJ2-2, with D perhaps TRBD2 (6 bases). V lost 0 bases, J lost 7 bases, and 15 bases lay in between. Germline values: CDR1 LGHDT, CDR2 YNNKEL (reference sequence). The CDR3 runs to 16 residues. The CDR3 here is CASSQDSLARVGELFF. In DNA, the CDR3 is TGTGCCAGCAGCCAAGATAGCCTAGCGAGGGTCGGGGAGCTGTTTTTT.

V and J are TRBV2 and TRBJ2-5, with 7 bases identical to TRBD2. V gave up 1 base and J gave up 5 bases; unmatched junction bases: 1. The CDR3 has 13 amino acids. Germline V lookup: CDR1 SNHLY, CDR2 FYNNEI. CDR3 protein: CASSEGLAETQYF. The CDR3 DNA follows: TGTGCCAGCAGTGAAGGACTAGCTGAGACCCAGTACTTC. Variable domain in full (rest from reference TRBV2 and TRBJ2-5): EPEVTQTPSHQVTQMGQEVILRCVPISNHLYFYWYRQILGQKVEFLVSFYNNEISEKSEIFDDQFSVERPDGSNFTLKIRSTKLEDSAMYFCASSEGLAETQYFGPGTRLLVL.

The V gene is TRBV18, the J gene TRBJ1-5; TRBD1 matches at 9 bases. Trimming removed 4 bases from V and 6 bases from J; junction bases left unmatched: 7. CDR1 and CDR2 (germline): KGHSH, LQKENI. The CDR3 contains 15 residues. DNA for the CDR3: TGTGCCAGCTCACGGAAGGGACAGGGAGGTCAGCCCCAGCATTTT. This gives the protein CASSRKGQGGQPQHF.

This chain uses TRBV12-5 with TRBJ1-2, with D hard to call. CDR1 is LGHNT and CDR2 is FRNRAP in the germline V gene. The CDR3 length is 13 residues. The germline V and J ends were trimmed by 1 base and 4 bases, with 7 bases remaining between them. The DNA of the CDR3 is TGTGCTAGTGGTTTGGCGGGGATCTATGGCTACACCTTC. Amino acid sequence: CASGLAGIYGYTF.

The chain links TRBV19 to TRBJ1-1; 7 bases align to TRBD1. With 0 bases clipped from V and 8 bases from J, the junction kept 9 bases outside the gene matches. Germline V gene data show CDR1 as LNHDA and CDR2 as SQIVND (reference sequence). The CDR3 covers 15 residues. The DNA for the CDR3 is TGTGCCAGTAGTATAGATCTACAGGGGTTGTCCGAAGCTTTCTTT. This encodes CASSIDLQGLSEAFF.

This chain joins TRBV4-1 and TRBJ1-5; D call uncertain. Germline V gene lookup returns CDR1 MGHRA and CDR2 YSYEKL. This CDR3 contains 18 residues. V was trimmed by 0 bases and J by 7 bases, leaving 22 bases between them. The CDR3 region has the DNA TGCGCCAGCAGCCAAGAAGTGGGGTCGCGGGTGGTAGGACAGCCCCAGCATTTT. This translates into CASSQEVGSRVVGQPQHF.

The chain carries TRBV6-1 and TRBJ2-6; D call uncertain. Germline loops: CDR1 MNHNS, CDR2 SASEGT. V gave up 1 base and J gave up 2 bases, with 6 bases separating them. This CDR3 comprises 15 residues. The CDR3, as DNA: TGTGCCAGCAGTGAAGGAGGAACTGGGGCCAACGTCCTGACTTTC. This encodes CASSEGGTGANVLTF.

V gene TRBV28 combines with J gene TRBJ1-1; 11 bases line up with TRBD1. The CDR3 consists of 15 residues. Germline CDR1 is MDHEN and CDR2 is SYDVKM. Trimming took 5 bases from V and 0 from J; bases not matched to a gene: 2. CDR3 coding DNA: TGTGCCAGCAGTGGACAGGGGGCAATGAACACTGAAGCTTTCTTT. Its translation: CASSGQGAMNTEAFF.

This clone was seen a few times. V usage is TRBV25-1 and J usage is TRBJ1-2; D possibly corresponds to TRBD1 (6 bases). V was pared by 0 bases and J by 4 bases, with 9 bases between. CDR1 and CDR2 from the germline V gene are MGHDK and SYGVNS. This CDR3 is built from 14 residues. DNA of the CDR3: TGTGCCAGCAGTGAATATGGGGGGGCCTATGGCTACACCTTC. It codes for CASSEYGGAYGYTF.